Below are 5 T cell receptor beta chains sequenced from a single sample in a study of blood T cell repertoires in COVID-19. Method: immunoSEQ multiplex PCR; TCRdb's copy keeps in-frame clones and lacks some. The table includes about 220,000 clones, around three quarters detected once. Sequenced: peripheral blood. These receptors were obtained from a woman in her 70s with acute or convalescent COVID-19.

The chain has TRBV30 and TRBJ1-2, with D perhaps matching TRBD1 (5 bases). The CDR3 contains 14 residues. Trimming pared 3 bases from V and 1 base from J, leaving 12 bases between. Looked up from germline, CDR1 is GTSNPN and CDR2 is SVGIG (reference sequence). In DNA, the CDR3 is TGTGCCTGGAGGTCTGGGGGGAGTAACTATGGCTACACCTTC. This gives the protein CAWRSGGSNYGYTF. Full variable domain (remainder filled in from reference TRBV30 and TRBJ1-2): SQTIHQWPATLVQPVGSPLSLECTVEGTSNPNLYWYRQAAGRGLQLLFYSVGIGQISSEVPQNLSASRPQDRQFILSSKKLLLSDSGFYLCAWRSGGSNYGYTFGSGTRLTVV.

This sequence joins TRBV6-5 and TRBJ2-1; D not resolved. This CDR3 spans 15 amino acids. V lost 2 bases and J lost 0, with 8 bases in between. Germline CDR1 and CDR2: MNHEY and SVGAGI. For the CDR3, the DNA is TGTGCCAGCAGTTACACCCGAGCCTCCTACAATGAGCAGTTCTTC. Residues: CASSYTRASYNEQFF.

This sequence joins TRBV7-2 and TRBJ2-5; 13 nucleotides line up with TRBD2. There are 16 residues in the CDR3. After removal of 3 bases from V and 2 bases from J, the junction contained 3 bases not matched to a gene. The germline V gene encodes CDR1 SGHTA and CDR2 FQGNSA. This chain's CDR3 is CASSFRLAGGQETQYF. DNA for the CDR3: TGTGCCAGCAGCTTCCGACTAGCGGGGGGTCAAGAGACCCAGTACTTC. Filled out from reference TRBV7-2 and TRBJ2-5, the complete variable domain reads GAGVSQSPSNKVTEKGKDVELRCDPISGHTALYWYRQSLGQGLEFLIYFQGNSAPDKSGLPSDRFSAERTGGSVSTLTIQRTQQEDSAVYLCASSFRLAGGQETQYFGPGTRLLVL.

In nucleotides, the CDR3 is TGTGCCAGCTCACCACCGACAGGGGGCACAGATACGCAGTATTTT. This sequence encodes CASSPPTGGTDTQYF. V gene TRBV18 combines with J gene TRBJ2-3; 8 bases agree with TRBD1. The CDR3 contains 15 residues. V shed 0 bases, J shed 1 base, and the junction held 0 bases outside the gene matches. CDR1 KGHSH and CDR2 LQKENI come from the germline V gene.

V and J are TRBV18 and TRBJ1-1; D perhaps matches TRBD1 (5 bases). The germline gives CDR1 KGHSH, CDR2 LQKENI. V gave up 8 bases and J gave up 0 bases, with 7 bases separating them. The CDR3 contains 12 residues. This chain's CDR3 is CASRGMNTEAFF. In DNA form, the CDR3 reads TGTGCCAGCCGGGGGATGAACACTGAAGCTTTCTTT.